A single sample is the source of the 25 T cell receptor beta chains below, sequenced in a study of cytomegalovirus exposure and HLA in healthy donors. Primers included in the PCR were 60 Vbeta and 13 Jbeta primers. Clones were read by immunoSEQ multiplex PCR, and TCRdb kept only the in-frame ones, dropping some. This table holds about 230,000 clones, roughly 79% found once. Sequencing used PBMCs. The receptor set was obtained from a woman aged 40 to 50 in good health and CMV-seronegative.

The chain employs TRBV29-1 and TRBJ1-3; 8 nucleotides align to TRBD1. The V gene end was trimmed by 5 bases and the J gene end by 0 bases; junction bases not matched to a gene: 3. Germline values: CDR1 SQVTM, CDR2 ANQGSEA. The CDR3 covers 14 residues. The CDR3 sequence is CSVTGGLSGNTIYF. CDR3 bases: TGCAGCGTTACAGGGGGTCTCTCTGGAAACACCATATATTTT.

This clone was seen a few times. V usage is TRBV5-6 and J usage is TRBJ1-1, with 7 bases aligning to TRBD1. CDR3 length: 14 residues. Germline loops: CDR1 SGHDT, CDR2 YYEEEE. After removal of 6 bases from V and 2 bases from J, the junction contained 7 bases not matched to a gene. The CDR3 DNA follows: TGTGCCAGCACCCAGACAGGGCGCAACACTGAAGCTTTCTTT. It specifies CASTQTGRNTEAFF.

The rearrangement joins TRBV30 to TRBJ2-2; a weak D match, TRBD1 (6 bases). The V gene lost 4 bases and the J gene lost 4 bases, with 16 bases spanning the gap. The length of the CDR3 is 15 residues. The germline V gene has CDR1 GTSNPN and CDR2 SVGIG (reference sequence). CDR3 nucleotide sequence: TGTGCCTGGAATCGGCAGGGGATGGTCACCGGGGAGCTGTTTTTT. Amino acid sequence: CAWNRQGMVTGELFF.

The V and J genes are TRBV9 and TRBJ2-7, with 9 bases fitting TRBD1. Germline V gives CDR1 SGDLS, CDR2 YYNGEE. With 4 bases clipped from V and 6 bases from J, the junction kept 5 bases outside the gene matches. The CDR3 extends over 13 amino acids. This CDR3 is CASSSQGQGEQYF. In DNA, the CDR3 is TGTGCCAGCAGCTCCCAGGGACAGGGCGAGCAGTACTTC.

About this clone itself: The sample has other DNA sequences that encode this CDR3 too. The rearrangement joins TRBV5-5 to TRBJ2-7; 9 bases map to TRBD1. The CDR3 is made up of 14 amino acids. Germline CDR1 is SGHKS and CDR2 is YYEKEE (reference sequence). Trimming cost V 3 bases and J 4 bases; bases outside gene matches: 5. The CDR3 here is CASSYGTGLYEQYF. CDR3 coding DNA: TGTGCCAGCAGCTACGGGACAGGGTTATACGAGCAGTACTTC.

CDR3 coding DNA: TGTGCCAGCAGCTTAGTCGCCGACAGGTTGGAAGGCTACACCTTC. It yields the protein CASSLVADRLEGYTF. The chain joins TRBV7-8 to TRBJ1-2; perhaps TRBD1 as D (6 bases). Trimming pared 1 base from V and 8 bases from J, leaving 17 bases between. Germline assignment: CDR1 SGHVS and CDR2 FQNEAQ. The CDR3 totals 15 residues.

The chain uses TRBV28 and TRBJ2-7, with D possibly being TRBD1 (6 bases). V lost 5 bases and J 0 bases, leaving 20 bases between the germline ends. The CDR3 spans 17 residues. The germline V gene has CDR1 MDHEN and CDR2 SYDVKM. DNA for the CDR3: TGTGCCAGCAGTCCCGACGGGACAAGTCTCCTCTCCTACGAGCAGTACTTC. This encodes CASSPDGTSLLSYEQYF.

This chain uses TRBV6-5 with TRBJ2-7; perhaps TRBD2 as D (7 bases). With 2 bases removed from V and 0 bases from J, the gap between germline ends came to 8 bases. The CDR3 totals 14 residues. The germline V gene encodes CDR1 MNHEY and CDR2 SVGAGI. The CDR3 protein is CASSYRGASYEQYF. CDR3 bases: TGTGCCAGCAGTTACCGGGGGGCCTCCTACGAGCAGTACTTC.

The rearrangement links TRBV29-1 to TRBJ1-1, with D unresolved. Germline CDR1 is SQVTM and CDR2 is ANQGSEA. This CDR3 is built from 14 residues. Trimming cost V 5 bases and J 0 bases, with 13 bases left between them. CDR3 in DNA: TGCAGCGTTTCTAGTATCACGGTGAACACTGAAGCTTTCTTT. This encodes CSVSSITVNTEAFF.

V gene TRBV5-1 combines with J gene TRBJ2-3; the match to TRBD2 covers 11 bases. V trimming: 1 base; J trimming: 1 base; junction bases outside the gene matches: 5. The germline CDR1 and CDR2 sequences are SGHRS and YFSETQ. The CDR3 consists of 17 residues. The CDR3 DNA sequence: TGCGCCAGCAGCTTGAGTACTAGCGGGGGCGGCACAGATACGCAGTATTTT. Translated: CASSLSTSGGGTDTQYF.

V usage is TRBV15 and J usage is TRBJ1-5; the D gene is possibly TRBD1 (5 bases). The V end was cut by 4 bases, the J end by 3 bases, with 16 bases between. The germline CDR1 and CDR2 sequences are LNHNV and YYDKDF (reference sequence). The CDR3 is 16 residues long. This CDR3 is CATSITSAGLNQPQHF. CDR3 coding DNA: TGTGCCACCAGCATCACATCCGCAGGGCTCAATCAGCCCCAGCATTTT.

The chain uses TRBV9 and TRBJ2-7, with D maybe TRBD1 (6 bases). Germline assignment: CDR1 SGDLS and CDR2 YYNGEE. V lost 4 bases and J 3 bases, leaving 14 bases between the germline ends. The CDR3 is 14 amino acids. The CDR3 sequence is CASSFTEQGYEQYF. The DNA for the CDR3 is TGTGCCAGCAGCTTTACCGAACAGGGCTACGAGCAGTACTTC.

CDR3 sequence (DNA): TGTGCCTGGAGTGACAGTAGTTATGGCTACACCTTC. Translated, it gives CAWSDSSYGYTF. The chain has TRBV30 and TRBJ1-2; D is unclear. Germline assignment: CDR1 GTSNPN and CDR2 SVGIG (reference sequence). Trimming took 1 base from V and 5 from J, leaving 8 bases between them. The CDR3 consists of 12 residues.

V gene TRBV6-6 combines with J gene TRBJ1-1, with a possible D match to TRBD1 (5 bases). Germline CDR1 is MNHNY and CDR2 is SVGAGI (reference sequence). The V end lost 3 bases, the J end lost 4 bases, and 12 bases lay between the germline ends. CDR3 size: 14 residues. CDR3: CASSYSPGVTEAFF. CDR3 sequence (DNA): TGTGCCAGCAGTTATTCCCCGGGGGTCACTGAAGCTTTCTTT.

The gene calls are TRBV2 and TRBJ2-5; TRBD1 matches 10 bases. This CDR3 has 15 amino acids. The germline gives CDR1 SNHLY, CDR2 FYNNEI. The J segment lost 7 bases and the V segment lost 6 bases, leaving 11 bases of the junction unmatched. CDR3: CASSLFGTGDGTQYF. The DNA for the CDR3 is TGTGCCAGCAGCTTATTCGGGACAGGGGATGGGACCCAGTACTTC.

This clone was observed once. The V and J genes are TRBV2 and TRBJ1-5; no firm D call. The germline gives CDR1 SNHLY, CDR2 FYNNEI. Trimming stripped 7 bases from V and 3 bases from J, with 10 bases between. The CDR3 is made up of 13 amino acids. The CDR3 loop reads CASKEQNNQPQHF. In DNA, the CDR3 is TGTGCCAGCAAGGAACAGAACAATCAGCCCCAGCATTTT.

The chain couples TRBV19 to TRBJ1-5; possible D gene TRBD1, 6 bases. V was shortened by 4 bases and J by 4 bases, with 17 bases between the two germline ends. Per the germline V gene, CDR1 is LNHDA and CDR2 is SQIVND (reference sequence). The CDR3 is 16 amino acids. The CDR3 sequence: CASSTGPDRLNQPQHF. CDR3 bases: TGTGCCAGTAGTACGGGGCCAGACAGGCTTAATCAGCCCCAGCATTTT.

V gene TRBV5-1 combines with J gene TRBJ2-3, with 7 nucleotides matching TRBD2. CDR3 length: 16 amino acids. With V trimmed by 0 bases and J by 1 base, 5 bases remained unmatched. In germline, CDR1 is SGHRS, CDR2 YFSETQ. This CDR3 reads CASSLGLARGTDTQYF. The CDR3 coding sequence is TGCGCCAGCAGCTTGGGACTAGCACGCGGCACAGATACGCAGTATTTT.

The chain links TRBV23-1 to TRBJ1-2; a possible D gene is TRBD1 (6 bases). TRBV23-1 is placed among ORFs of uncertain function. V was cut by 1 base and J by 1 base, with 16 bases left in between. CDR3 size: 17 residues. CDR3 sequence: CASSQFLQGAINYGYTF. The CDR3 coding sequence is TGCGCCAGCAGTCAATTTTTACAGGGCGCAATTAACTATGGCTACACCTTC.

The V gene is TRBV6-5, the J gene TRBJ1-2; D might be TRBD1 (6 bases). CDR1 and CDR2 (germline): MNHEY, SVGAGI. V was clipped by 5 bases and J by 4 bases, with 14 bases between them. The CDR3 consists of 14 residues. The CDR3 bases are TGTGCCAGCAGTACAGGGATATGGGGCTATGGCTACACCTTC. It yields the protein CASSTGIWGYGYTF.

The chain has TRBV27 and TRBJ2-1; TRBD1 matches at 7 bases. The junction had 2 bases not matched to a gene; V was cut back by 0 bases and J by 6 bases. CDR3 size: 14 residues. CDR1 and CDR2 (germline): MNHEY, SMNVEV (reference sequence). The DNA of the CDR3 is TGTGCCAGCAGTTTATCCAACAGGGGCAATGAGCAGTTCTTC. This translates into CASSLSNRGNEQFF.

V usage is TRBV6-5 and J usage is TRBJ1-1; no firm D call. Germline V gene lookup returns CDR1 MNHEY and CDR2 SVGAGI. CDR3 size: 14 residues. The germline V and J ends were trimmed by 0 bases and 1 base, with 6 bases remaining between them. The CDR3 sequence is CASSYSRQNTEAFF. For the CDR3, the DNA is TGTGCCAGCAGTTACTCGAGACAGAACACTGAAGCTTTCTTT.

The V and J genes are TRBV19 and TRBJ1-1; D unclear. With 6 bases removed from V and 1 base from J, the gap between germline ends came to 9 bases. This CDR3 region has 13 residues. Germline CDR1 and CDR2: LNHDA and SQIVND (reference sequence). The CDR3 region has the DNA TGTGCCAGTAGCCGTGACTGGAACACTGAAGCTTTCTTT. Translated, it gives CASSRDWNTEAFF. Full variable domain (outside the CDR3, taken from reference TRBV19 and TRBJ1-1): DGGITQSPKYLFRKEGQNVTLSCEQNLNHDAMYWYRQDPGQGLRLIYYSQIVNDFQKGDIAEGYSVSREKKESFPLTVTSAQKNPTAFYLCASSRDWNTEAFFGQGTRLTVV.

The chain employs TRBV10-3 and TRBJ1-2, with TRBD1 as a possible D gene (6 bases). This CDR3 is 13 amino acids long. Germline lookup yields CDR1 ENHRY and CDR2 SYGVKD. V was pared by 6 bases and J by 6 bases, with 14 bases between. CDR3 loop: CAIRVQGEDGYTF. In DNA, the CDR3 is TGTGCCATCAGGGTACAGGGAGAAGATGGCTACACCTTC.

For the CDR3, the DNA is TGTGCCAGCAGCTTGCAGGGCTTTTCCTATGGCTACACCTTC. It specifies CASSLQGFSYGYTF. The chain employs TRBV7-2 and TRBJ1-2, with D maybe TRBD1 (5 bases). This CDR3 is built from 14 residues. The V gene's germline CDR1 is SGHTA and CDR2 FQGNSA. Trimming took 3 bases from V and 4 from J, leaving 12 bases between them.